Shown below are 5 T cell receptor beta chains from a single sample sequenced in a study of shared T cell receptors in the human thymus. This table comes from immunoSEQ multiplex PCR, and its TCRdb copy is limited to in-frame clones, with some not included. The sample records 550,000 to 800,000 clones, approximately 85% being singletons. The data were also submitted as part of a second study, on human thymus T cells.

The sequenced sample consisted of thymocytes. These receptors originate from a girl under three years old with a congenital heart defect.

The chain links TRBV10-3 to TRBJ2-1, with D perhaps TRBD2 (7 bases). The CDR3 is 17 amino acids. V dropped 3 bases and J dropped 1 base, with 16 bases sitting between them. CDR1 ENHRY and CDR2 SYGVKD come from the germline V gene. The CDR3 bases are TGTGCCATCAGTGATGTTGGCGCGGGGGCTTCCTACAATGAGCAGTTCTTC. It specifies CAISDVGAGASYNEQFF.

The gene calls are TRBV7-6 and TRBJ1-6, with D unclear. The CDR3 runs 14 residues. Trimming took 5 bases from V and 5 from J, leaving 10 bases between them. Germline V CDR1 and CDR2: SGHVS, FNYEAQ. The CDR3 spells CASSRTTNNSPLHF. Written as DNA, the CDR3 is TGTGCCAGCAGCCGAACAACTAATAATTCACCCCTCCACTTT.

V usage is TRBV28 and J usage is TRBJ1-5; 7 bases align to TRBD1. This CDR3 has 20 amino acids. CDR1 and CDR2 (germline): MDHEN, SYDVKM. V gave up 2 bases and J gave up 1 base; unmatched junction bases: 17. CDR3 nucleotide sequence: TGTGCCAGCAGTTTAATGTATAGGGGGCTTGGTAGAGTGAGCAATCAGCCCCAGCATTTT. It is translated as CASSLMYRGLGRVSNQPQHF. Using reference TRBV28 and TRBJ1-5 for the parts outside the CDR3, the full variable domain is DVKVTQSSRYLVKRTGEKVFLECVQDMDHENMFWYRQDPGLGLRLIYFSYDVKMKEKGDIPEGYSVSREKKERFSLILESASTNQTSMYLCASSLMYRGLGRVSNQPQHFGDGTRLSIL.

This clone has just one count. The V and J genes are TRBV7-4 and TRBJ1-1, with 7 nucleotides matching TRBD1. The germline gives CDR1 SGHVT, CDR2 SQSDAQ. V shed 5 bases, J shed 5 bases, and the junction held 5 bases outside the gene matches. There are 13 residues in the CDR3. DNA for the CDR3: TGTGCCAGCAGCAGAGACAGGGCGACTGAAGCTTTCTTT. Residues: CASSRDRATEAFF.

This sequence joins TRBV5-1 and TRBJ1-3; possible D gene TRBD1, 6 bases. Germline loops: CDR1 SGHRS, CDR2 YFSETQ. The CDR3 consists of 14 residues. V lost 4 bases, J lost 2 bases, and 10 bases lay in between. The CDR3 reads CASSNTGTGNTIYF. The CDR3 DNA is TGCGCCAGCAGCAACACAGGGACTGGAAACACCATATATTTT.